This section outlines one T cell receptor beta chain sequence together with its context. The clone's antigen remains unknown. No base qualities exist here, and no much larger clone lies one base off it. The sample originates from a study of shared clonotypes between healthy human individuals (TCRdb year 2020). Regarding the research as a whole: The cohort included three men and a couple of women between 18 and 49 years of age. For each donor, CD4 naive and CD4 memory were each run on three plates, CD8 naive on two plates, and CD8 memory on one plate. Blood TCR repertoires of five healthy adults were deeply sequenced to estimate repertoire size and the extent of clonotype sharing between individuals. Different laboratories and diverse techniques were used to prepare libraries and sequence TCR repertoires, to increase sequencing depth and limit assay-specific biases. Each donor's leukapheresis produced roughly between roughly 0.85 and 9.5 billion PBMCs. Beyond this particular receptor, the publication reports: When a handful of donors were compared, the shared fraction of clonotypes was roughly 5% for naive CD4, roughly 3.4% for naive CD8, roughly 2.3% for memory CD4, and 0.4% for memory CD8. Because the study included a small number of donors, the genetic and exposure-history diversity represented was limited. Pairwise subsampling led to the expectation that sequencing depth would affect the degree of clonotype sharing among donors. Sampling was limited to blood, and TCR repertoires in tissue likely differ from TCR repertoires in blood. Rarefaction of sorted-subset datasets indicated incomplete sequencing despite the large sequencing depth. Naive subsets generally had larger estimated clonotype richness than memory subsets did. Compared with non-shared clonotypes, the clonotypes found in all four sorted-subset donors had higher generation probabilities.

Using the deep immunoSEQ assay, TCR CDR3 regions were amplified from genomic DNA by multiplex PCR. Genomic DNA extracted from each cell subset was distributed evenly over all wells of several immunoSEQ 96-well plates, and each plate served as one replicate. Each replicate PCR for sorted subsets received about 180 ng genomic DNA, equal to roughly 29,000 T cell genomes. Purified libraries were measured with a Qubit 3.0 fluorometer, size-checked on a Bioanalyzer 2100, and measured again with the KAPA Library Quantification kit. A separate single-read 150-cycle Illumina NextSeq 550 flow cell was used to sequence each immunoSEQ 96-well plate. In the original analysis: Because only junctional sequences without quality scores were contained in the immunoSEQ output, filtering matching that applied to full-length reads could not be performed. To assign V/J genes and CDR3, sequences were annotated using PyIR, a Python wrapper for IgBLAST v1.9, with IMGT germline references. Any read was removed if the V/J assignment was weak (E-value above 1e-6), the CDR3 was missing, or the read contained stop codons, out-of-frame junctions, or ambiguous translated residues. A V3J clonotype was defined by an identical inferred V gene, J gene, and CDR3 amino acid sequence. The percentage overlap between two repertoires was calculated by dividing the number of shared unique clonotypes by the size of the smaller repertoire. Repertoire richness was assessed with RTK rarefaction, the Chao1 estimator, and Recon v2.1 estimates of unobserved clonotypes. Generation probabilities for all TCRbeta clonotypes obtained by the gDNA method from a handful of donors were computed using OLGA. TCRdb mirrors the immuneACCESS table, restricted to in-frame sequences. Some clones are absent from its copies; in checked studies, under half trace to an unresolved V gene, and the reason for the others is unknown. The DNA was the basis for D and trimming; V, J and clone size are from that table. Present in this sample are millions of clones, approximately 94% of which were seen just once. 1% to 1.3% of the sample lies in the top ten.

CD8 naive samples consisted of CD45RO-negative cells that were positively selected for CCR7, yielding a CD45RA+CCR7+ population without TemRA cells. Healthy HIV-negative adults with no recently reported acute infections or vaccinations were included as donors. Every donor was a Caucasian adult living in Nashville, Tennessee, USA. After blood collection by leukapheresis, PBMCs were isolated using Ficoll-Histopaque density gradient centrifugation and then cryopreserved in the vapor phase of liquid nitrogen. Analytical flow cytometry was used to check the purity and quantity of every magnetically sorted T cell population. From each sorted fraction, genomic DNA was isolated and quantified by UV absorbance on a Nanodrop 2000c. The receptor's source is a man aged 18 to 29 in good health. The sequencing sample was made of naive CD8+ T cells sorted from blood. Read against the paper, the sample's cell subset or site label means: CD45RA+CCR7+.

At the DNA level, the sequence is TGTGCCAGCAGTGATGAGAGGCCGTACCAAGAGACCCAGTACTTC. It specifies CASSDERPYQETQYF. The chain uses TRBV2 and TRBJ2-5; the D gene cannot be resolved reliably. Measured from the cysteine to the phenylalanine, the CDR3 is 15 residues long. Left in the record is the CDR3 DNA by itself, 45 bases read in frame from the first base. Trimming takes 3 bases from V and 0 bases from J, and the germline ends sit 11 bases apart. For CDR1 and CDR2, the germline V gene lists SNHLY and FYNNEI.